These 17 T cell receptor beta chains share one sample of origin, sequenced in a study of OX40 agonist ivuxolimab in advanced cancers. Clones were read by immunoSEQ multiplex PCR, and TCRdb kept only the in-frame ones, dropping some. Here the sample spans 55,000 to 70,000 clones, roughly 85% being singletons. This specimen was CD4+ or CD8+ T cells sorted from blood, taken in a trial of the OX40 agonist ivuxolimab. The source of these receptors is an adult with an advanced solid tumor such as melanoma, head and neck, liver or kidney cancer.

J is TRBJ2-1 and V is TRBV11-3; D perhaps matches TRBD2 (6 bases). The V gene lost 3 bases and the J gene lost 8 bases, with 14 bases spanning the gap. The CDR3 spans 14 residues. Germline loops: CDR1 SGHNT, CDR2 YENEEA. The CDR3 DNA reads TGTGCCAGCAGCTTGCGGGGCCCCCCCCATGAGCAGTTCTTC. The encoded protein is CASSLRGPPHEQFF.

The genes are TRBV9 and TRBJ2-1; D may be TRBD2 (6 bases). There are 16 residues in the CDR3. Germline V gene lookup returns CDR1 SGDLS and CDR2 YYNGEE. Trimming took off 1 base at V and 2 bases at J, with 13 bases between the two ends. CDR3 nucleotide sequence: TGTGCCAGCAGCGTATCTATGGGGGGAACCTACAATGAGCAGTTCTTC. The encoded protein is CASSVSMGGTYNEQFF. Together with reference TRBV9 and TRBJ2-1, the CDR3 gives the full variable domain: DSGVTQTPKHLITATGQRVTLRCSPRSGDLSVYWYQQSLDQGLQFLIQYYNGEERAKGNILERFSAQQFPDLHSELNLSSLELGDSALYFCASSVSMGGTYNEQFFGPGTRLTVL.

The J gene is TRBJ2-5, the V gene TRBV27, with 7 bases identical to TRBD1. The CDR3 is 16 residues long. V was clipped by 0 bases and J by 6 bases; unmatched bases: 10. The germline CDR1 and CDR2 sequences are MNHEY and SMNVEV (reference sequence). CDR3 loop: CASSLSMSTGRKTQYF. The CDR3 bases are TGTGCCAGCAGTTTATCGATGTCGACAGGGAGAAAGACCCAGTACTTC.

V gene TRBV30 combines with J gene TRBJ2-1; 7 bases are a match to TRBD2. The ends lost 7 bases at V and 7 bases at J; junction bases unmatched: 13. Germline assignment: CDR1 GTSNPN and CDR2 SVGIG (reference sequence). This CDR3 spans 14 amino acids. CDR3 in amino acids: CALSAGEAGNEQFF. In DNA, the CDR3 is TGTGCCTTGTCGGCGGGAGAGGCGGGAAATGAGCAGTTCTTC.

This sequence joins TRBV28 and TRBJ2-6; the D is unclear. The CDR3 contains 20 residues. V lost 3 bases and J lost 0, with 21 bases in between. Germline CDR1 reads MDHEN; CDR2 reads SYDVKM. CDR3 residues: CASSFYGPRAPSSGANVLTF. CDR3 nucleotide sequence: TGTGCCAGCAGTTTCTACGGCCCCAGAGCCCCGAGCTCTGGGGCCAACGTCCTGACTTTC.

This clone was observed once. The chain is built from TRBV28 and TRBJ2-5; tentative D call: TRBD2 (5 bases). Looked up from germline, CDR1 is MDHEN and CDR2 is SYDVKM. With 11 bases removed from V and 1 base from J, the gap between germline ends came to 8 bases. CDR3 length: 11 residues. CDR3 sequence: CAYGVQETQYF. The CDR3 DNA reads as TGTGCCTACGGGGTCCAAGAGACCCAGTACTTC.

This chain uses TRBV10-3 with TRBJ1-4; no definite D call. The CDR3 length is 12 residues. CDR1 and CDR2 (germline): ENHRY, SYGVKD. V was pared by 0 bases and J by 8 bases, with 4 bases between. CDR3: CAISESREKLFF. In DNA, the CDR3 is TGTGCCATCAGTGAGTCTCGCGAAAAACTGTTTTTT.

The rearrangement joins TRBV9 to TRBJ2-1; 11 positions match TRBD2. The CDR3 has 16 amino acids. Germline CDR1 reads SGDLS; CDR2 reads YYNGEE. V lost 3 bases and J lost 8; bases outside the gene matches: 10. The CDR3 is CASSEGLAVAGDEQFF. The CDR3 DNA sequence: TGTGCCAGCAGCGAGGGACTAGCGGTCGCGGGGGATGAGCAGTTCTTC.

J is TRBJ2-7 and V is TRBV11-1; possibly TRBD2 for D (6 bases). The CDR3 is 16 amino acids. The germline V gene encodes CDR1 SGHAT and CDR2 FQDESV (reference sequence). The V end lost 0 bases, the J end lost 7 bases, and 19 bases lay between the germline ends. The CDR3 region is CASSLALTGVEREQYF. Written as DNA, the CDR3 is TGTGCCAGCAGCTTAGCGCTAACGGGAGTTGAACGGGAGCAGTACTTC.

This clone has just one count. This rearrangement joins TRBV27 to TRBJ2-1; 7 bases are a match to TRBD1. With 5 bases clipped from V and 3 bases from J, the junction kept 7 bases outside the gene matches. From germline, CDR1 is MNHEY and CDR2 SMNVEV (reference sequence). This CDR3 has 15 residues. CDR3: CASSETGHYYNEQFF. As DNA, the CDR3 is TGTGCCAGCAGTGAGACAGGGCATTACTACAATGAGCAGTTCTTC.

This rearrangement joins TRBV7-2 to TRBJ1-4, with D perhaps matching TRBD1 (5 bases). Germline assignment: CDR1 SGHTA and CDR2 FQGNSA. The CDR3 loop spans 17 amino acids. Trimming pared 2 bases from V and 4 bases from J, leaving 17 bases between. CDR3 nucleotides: TGTGCCAGCAGCTTAAGATTTGGGGGAATGAGTAATGAAAAACTGTTTTTT. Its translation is CASSLRFGGMSNEKLFF.

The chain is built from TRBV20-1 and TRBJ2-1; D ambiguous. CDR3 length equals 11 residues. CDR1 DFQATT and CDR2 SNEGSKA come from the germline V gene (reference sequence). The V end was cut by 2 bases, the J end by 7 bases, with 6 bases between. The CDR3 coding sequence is TGCAGTGCTAGAAGTAGGAATGAGCAGTTCTTC. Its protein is CSARSRNEQFF.

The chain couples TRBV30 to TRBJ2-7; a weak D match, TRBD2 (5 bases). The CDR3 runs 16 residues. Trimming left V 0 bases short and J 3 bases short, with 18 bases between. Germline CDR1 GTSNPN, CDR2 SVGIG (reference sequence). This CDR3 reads CAWSVQSGVGFYEQYF. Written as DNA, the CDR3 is TGTGCCTGGAGTGTACAAAGCGGTGTTGGGTTCTACGAGCAGTACTTC.

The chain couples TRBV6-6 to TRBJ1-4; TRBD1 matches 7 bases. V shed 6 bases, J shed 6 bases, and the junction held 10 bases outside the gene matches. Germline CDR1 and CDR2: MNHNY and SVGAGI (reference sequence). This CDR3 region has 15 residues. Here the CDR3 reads CASRRHRGSDEKLFF. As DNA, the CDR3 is TGTGCCAGCAGACGCCACAGGGGAAGTGATGAAAAACTGTTTTTT.

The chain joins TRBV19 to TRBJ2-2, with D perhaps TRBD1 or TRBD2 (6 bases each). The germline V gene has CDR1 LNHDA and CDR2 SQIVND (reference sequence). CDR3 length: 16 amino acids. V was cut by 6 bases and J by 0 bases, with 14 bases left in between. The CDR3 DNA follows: TGTGCCAGTAGAGGAAAGGGGGGCGCGAACACCGGGGAGCTGTTTTTT. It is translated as CASRGKGGANTGELFF.

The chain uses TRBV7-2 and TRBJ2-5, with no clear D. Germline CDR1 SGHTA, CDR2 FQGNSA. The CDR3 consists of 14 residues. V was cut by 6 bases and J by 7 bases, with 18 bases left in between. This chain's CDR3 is CASSPTAPSGTQYF. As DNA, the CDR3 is TGTGCCAGCAGTCCGACCGCCCCGAGTGGGACCCAGTACTTC.

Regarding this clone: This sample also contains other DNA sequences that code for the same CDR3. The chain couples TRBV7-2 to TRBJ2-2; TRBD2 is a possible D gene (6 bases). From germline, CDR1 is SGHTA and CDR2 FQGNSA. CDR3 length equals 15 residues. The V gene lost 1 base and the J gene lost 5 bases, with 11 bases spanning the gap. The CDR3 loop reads CASSLGGGGTGELFF. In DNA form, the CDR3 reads TGTGCCAGCAGCTTAGGCGGAGGAGGGACCGGGGAGCTGTTTTTT.